This T cell receptor beta chain was documented in a study of blood T cell repertoires in COVID-19. Turning to the study itself: Some COVID-19 samples were acute and others convalescent; all came from the United States, Italy and Spain.

V was pared by 0 bases and J by 7 bases, with 12 bases of the junction left unmatched. The CDR3 spans 18 residues. CDR1 is WNHNN, CDR2 SYGVQD, per germline (reference sequence). This clone appeared a few times. Original processing notes: Scientists estimated how many nucleated cells there were by amplifying reference gene primers. Method: immunoSEQ multiplex PCR; TCRdb's copy keeps in-frame clones and lacks some. V, J and clone size are those of that table, while D and trimming were read from the DNA. The repertoire has some 97,000 clones, around four fifths of them found once; the top ten carry 9.5% to 13%.

This rearrangement joins TRBV10-1 to TRBJ2-1; 10 nucleotides match TRBD1. The source is a woman in her 70s with acute or convalescent COVID-19. The sample comprised peripheral blood. The CDR3 spells CASSESRDRGRGMNEQFF. In DNA form, the CDR3 reads TGCGCCAGCAGTGAGTCCCGGGACAGGGGTCGAGGCATGAATGAGCAGTTCTTC.